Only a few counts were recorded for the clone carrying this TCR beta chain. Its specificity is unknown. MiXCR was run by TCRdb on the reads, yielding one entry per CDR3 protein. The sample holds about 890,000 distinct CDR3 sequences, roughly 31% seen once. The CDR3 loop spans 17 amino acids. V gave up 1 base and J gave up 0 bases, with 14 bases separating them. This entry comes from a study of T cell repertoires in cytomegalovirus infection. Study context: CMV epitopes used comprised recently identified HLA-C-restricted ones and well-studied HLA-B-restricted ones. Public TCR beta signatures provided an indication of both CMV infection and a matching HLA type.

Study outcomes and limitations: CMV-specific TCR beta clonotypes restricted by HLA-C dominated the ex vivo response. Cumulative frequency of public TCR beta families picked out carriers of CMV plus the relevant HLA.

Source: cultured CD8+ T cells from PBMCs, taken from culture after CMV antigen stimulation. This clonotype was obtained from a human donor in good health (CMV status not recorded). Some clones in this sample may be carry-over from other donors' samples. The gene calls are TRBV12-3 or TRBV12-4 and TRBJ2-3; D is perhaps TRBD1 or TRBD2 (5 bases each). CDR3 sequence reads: CASSLGVGVSSTDTQYF. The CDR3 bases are TGTGCCAGCAGTTTAGGCGTGGGGGTCTCTAGCACAGATACGCAGTATTTT.